This is a list of T cell receptor beta chains from one sample in a study of cytomegalovirus exposure and HLA in healthy donors. Generated by immunoSEQ multiplex PCR, the TCRdb table keeps only in-frame clones and is missing some. Counted here are more than 90,000 clones, 73% occurring once; the ten biggest clones make up around 0.79%. Sequences were obtained from PBMCs. These TCRs come from a woman between 25 and 40 years old in good health and CMV-seronegative. Both conserved end residues are part of each CDR3. The D gene is left open where the match is weak. Rows give clone size only sometimes, using once, few, many, or a class for an expanded clone.

>NA|13|TRBV2|NA|TRBJ1-1
TGTGCCAGCAGTGACAGGGAGGGATCTGAAGCTTTCTTT
CASSDREGSEAFF
>NA|17|TRBV11-3|NA|TRBJ2-6
TGTGCCAGCAGCGGTCGGACACATCCTACTGGGGCCAACGTCCTGACTTTC
CASSGRTHPTGANVLTF
>NA|15|TRBV6-6|TRBD1|TRBJ1-1
TGTGCCAGCAGTCCCCGACAGGGGGCTTACACTGAAGCTTTCTTT
CASSPRQGAYTEAFF
>NA|13|TRBV9|NA|TRBJ1-1
TGTGCCAGCAGCCTCCAGGGGAACACTGAAGCTTTCTTT
CASSLQGNTEAFF
>NA|18|TRBV5-6|TRBD2|TRBJ2-1
TGTGCCAGCAGCCATTCTAGCGGGAGGGCCGTGGGGTACAATGAGCAGTTCTTC
CASSHSSGRAVGYNEQFF
>NA|16|TRBV6-5|NA|TRBJ2-2
TGTGCCAGCAGTTACTCGAGTTACGGAGATGCCGGGGAGCTGTTTTTT
CASSYSSYGDAGELFF
>once|15|TRBV4-3|NA|TRBJ2-2
TGCGCCAGCAGCCAACCAATAGGCGGGACCGGGGAGCTGTTTTTT
CASSQPIGGTGELFF
>NA|14|TRBV28|NA|TRBJ1-2
TGTGCCAGCAGTTTATTCAGGGATCATCGTGGCTACACCTTC
CASSLFRDHRGYTF
>NA|15|TRBV5-4|NA|TRBJ1-1
TGTGCCAGCAGCCGAGGAGACAGGCTGAACACTGAAGCTTTCTTT
CASSRGDRLNTEAFF
>NA|12|TRBV27|NA|TRBJ1-1
TGTGCCAGCAGTTCAGGGTGGACTGAAGCTTTCTTT
CASSSGWTEAFF
>NA|16|TRBV6-5|TRBD2|TRBJ2-5
TGTGCCAGCAGTTACCGGGGACTAGCAGGGGAAGAGACCCAGTACTTC
CASSYRGLAGEETQYF
>few|14|TRBV5-1|TRBD1|TRBJ1-1
TGCGCCAGCAGCTTGGGACAGGGGTGGACTGAAGCTTTCTTT
CASSLGQGWTEAFF
>NA|16|TRBV7-3|TRBD2|TRBJ2-5
TGTGCCAGCAGCCCCCGGACTAGCGGGGGGGAAGAGACCCAGTACTTC
CASSPRTSGGEETQYF
>NA|17|TRBV5-1|NA|TRBJ1-2
TGCGCCAGCAGCTTGAAGGGGGAGCAGGGGACTAACTATGGCTACACCTTC
CASSLKGEQGTNYGYTF
>NA|16|TRBV7-9|TRBD1|TRBJ1-2
TGTGCCAGCAGCGCATCCGGGACAGTTGCTAACTATGGCTACACCTTC
CASSASGTVANYGYTF
>NA|14|TRBV2|NA|TRBJ2-7
TGTGCCAGCAGTGAGAGGTCAGCCTCCTACGAGCAGTACTTC
CASSERSASYEQYF
>NA|16|TRBV6-6|TRBD2|TRBJ2-1
TGTGCCAGCTGGGGGCAGCGGGGGTTCCTTTACAATGAGCAGTTCTTC
CASWGQRGFLYNEQFF
>NA|17|TRBV5-1|TRBD1|TRBJ1-2
TGCGCCAGCAGCCGCGGGACAGGGGCTGAGGGTAACTATGGCTACACCTTC
CASSRGTGAEGNYGYTF
>NA|14|TRBV27|NA|TRBJ2-1
TGTGCCAGCAGCCTCGACAGGCTCGACAATGAGCAGTTCTTC
CASSLDRLDNEQFF
>NA|14|TRBV5-1|TRBD1|TRBJ2-7
TGCGCCAGCAGCTTGGGGGACAGTCCCTACGAGCAGTACTTC
CASSLGDSPYEQYF
>NA|13|TRBV25-1|NA|TRBJ1-1
TGTGCTTCCACCCCGACAGTGCAGACTGAAGCTTTCTTT
CASTPTVQTEAFF
>NA|16|TRBV19|TRBD1|TRBJ2-5
TGTGCCAGTAGTATAGAAAGACAGGGGATGGTGGAGACCCAGTACTTC
CASSIERQGMVETQYF
>NA|14|TRBV19|NA|TRBJ2-7
TGTGCCAGTAGTACGACAGCAGAGTCCTACGAGCAGTACTTC
CASSTTAESYEQYF
>NA|15|TRBV5-1|NA|TRBJ1-1
TGCGCCAGCAGCTTGTATCCGGACAGGAACACTGAAGCTTTCTTT
CASSLYPDRNTEAFF
>NA|15|TRBV30|TRBD1|TRBJ2-3
TGTGCCTGGAGAAAGAGTGAGGGGGCCACAGATACGCAGTATTTT
CAWRKSEGATDTQYF
>NA|15|TRBV5-1|TRBD1|TRBJ1-4
TGCGCCAGCACACCAGGGACAGGGACAAATGAAAAACTGTTTTTT
CASTPGTGTNEKLFF
>NA|14|TRBV14|TRBD1|TRBJ2-7
TGTGCCAGCAGCCATGTGACAGGGGACTACGAGCAGTACTTC
CASSHVTGDYEQYF
>NA|14|TRBV6-1|TRBD1|TRBJ2-7
TGTGCCAGCAGGAAGGGGACAGGGGTCTACGAGCAGTACTTC
CASRKGTGVYEQYF
>once|14|TRBV27|NA|TRBJ1-4
TGTGCCAGCAGTTTAAACAGGGCTGGGGAAAAACTGTTTTTT
CASSLNRAGEKLFF
>NA|17|TRBV30|TRBD1|TRBJ1-1
TGTGCCTGGAACCCCTACCCTCCGGACAGGTATGGAACTGAAGCTTTCTTT
CAWNPYPPDRYGTEAFF
>NA|16|TRBV4-1|NA|TRBJ1-1
TGCGCCAGCAGCCAAGGGGGGGGCGCGGTATACACTGAAGCTTTCTTT
CASSQGGGAVYTEAFF
>NA|16|TRBV19|TRBD1|TRBJ1-2
TGTGCCAGTACCAACCCGGGGACAGTATTTAACTATGGCTACACCTTC
CASTNPGTVFNYGYTF
>NA|15|TRBV5-4|TRBD1|TRBJ1-2
TGTGCCAGCAGCCTAGGGACAGGGGGCATCTATGGCTACACCTTC
CASSLGTGGIYGYTF
>few|15|TRBV30|NA|TRBJ1-2
TGTGCCTGGAGTATTTCAGGCGGGGTTAACTATGGCTACACCTTC
CAWSISGGVNYGYTF
>few|14|TRBV19|TRBD1|TRBJ1-1
TGTGCCAGGAGGGGGACAGGGAGAGGCACTGAAGCTTTCTTT
CARRGTGRGTEAFF
>NA|12|TRBV28|NA|TRBJ1-2
TGTGCCAGCGGGCCGACTACCTATGGCTACACCTTC
CASGPTTYGYTF
>NA|12|TRBV4-2|TRBD1|TRBJ1-1
TGTGCCGTACGACAGGGTCAAGCTGAAGCTTTCTTT
CAVRQGQAEAFF
>NA|13|TRBV29-1|NA|TRBJ1-1
TGCAGCGTTGAAGATCCCCAGTCGGGGATCATTGCCTTT
CSVEDPQSGIIAF
>NA|14|TRBV15|NA|TRBJ1-5
TGTGCCACCAGCGCGCAGGGTTTGTGGCAGCCCCAGCATTTT
CATSAQGLWQPQHF
>NA|11|TRBV29-1|NA|TRBJ2-6
TGCAGCGTTGTGGAGGGCCCCGTCCTGACTTTC
CSVVEGPVLTF
>NA|14|TRBV29-1|NA|TRBJ1-4
TGCAGCGTACAGTCCAGGACAACTAATGAAAAACTGTTTTTT
CSVQSRTTNEKLFF
>NA|16|TRBV7-2|TRBD1|TRBJ2-2
TGTGCCAGCAGCTTAGCCGGGACAGGGTTGCCCGGGGAGCTGTTTTTT
CASSLAGTGLPGELFF
>NA|15|TRBV27|NA|TRBJ1-5
TGTGCCAGCAGTTTAGCAGGGGATAGCAATCAGCCCCAGCATTTT
CASSLAGDSNQPQHF
>NA|14|TRBV2|NA|TRBJ2-6
TGTGCCGGGAAGGGGGGGTGGGGGGCCAACGTCCTGACTTTC
CAGKGGWGANVLTF
>few|16|TRBV6-5|TRBD1|TRBJ2-7
TGTGCCAGCAGTTCCGGGACAGGGGGCCTTGACTACGAGCAGTACTTC
CASSSGTGGLDYEQYF
>NA|16|TRBV19|NA|TRBJ1-4
TGTGCCAGTAGCTTCCCACACAGTGCAACTAATGAAAAACTGTTTTTT
CASSFPHSATNEKLFF
>NA|14|TRBV6-5|NA|TRBJ2-5
TGTGCCAGCAGGGAGACGGAGGAGAAAGAGACCCAGTACTTC
CASRETEEKETQYF
>NA|16|TRBV7-9|NA|TRBJ1-4
TGTGCCAGCAGCCTAGCAGGGGCGCCGACTAATGAAAAACTGTTTTTT
CASSLAGAPTNEKLFF
>NA|13|TRBV5-1|NA|TRBJ2-7
TGCGCCAGCAGCGTTACAGGGTCCTACGAGCAGTACTTC
CASSVTGSYEQYF
>once|13|TRBV6-5|NA|TRBJ2-7
TGTGCCAGCAGTTACTCGAGGGACTACGAGCAGTACTTC
CASSYSRDYEQYF
>NA|15|TRBV11-2|TRBD2|TRBJ2-1
TGTGCCAGCAGCCCGCTAGCGGGAAGTAGGAATGAGCAGTTCTTC
CASSPLAGSRNEQFF
>NA|15|TRBV18|TRBD1|TRBJ1-2
TGTGCCAGCTCACCAGACAGGGGGCGAGGCTATGGCTACACCTTC
CASSPDRGRGYGYTF
>NA|11|TRBV19|NA|TRBJ1-2
TGTGCCAGTACCACAGACTATGGCTACACCTTC
CASTTDYGYTF